This TCR beta chain emerged from a study of blood T cell repertoires in COVID-19. Profiling relied on immunoSEQ multiplex PCR, and the TCRdb table lists in-frame clones only, not all of them. The sample yields some 300,000 clones, roughly 86% seen once. The V gene's germline CDR1 is DFQATT and CDR2 SNEGSKA (reference sequence). Between the trimmed V and J ends, which lost 3 bases and 0 bases, there was a span of 17 bases. The length of the CDR3 is 16 residues. The genes are TRBV20-1 and TRBJ1-2; D is possibly TRBD1 (5 bases). The sample consisted of peripheral blood. The receptor was isolated from a woman in her twenties or thirties with COVID-19, enrolled during active disease. The CDR3 nucleotides are TGCAGTGCTAGTGCCCCCGGTAAGGGGCCTAACTATGGCTACACCTTC. Its protein is CSASAPGKGPNYGYTF.